The 23 T cell receptor beta chains presented below share a single source sample, sequenced in a study of T cell changes during pregnancy in multiple sclerosis. Assay used: immunoSEQ multiplex PCR; TCRdb lists only in-frame clones, some missing. The data hold tens of thousands of clones, with about 90% observed a single time. Sequenced material: peripheral blood, taken in the first trimester of pregnancy. Receptors originate from a female donor with multiple sclerosis, enrolled in a pregnancy study.

The genes are TRBV28 and TRBJ1-1; D remains unclear. The germline V gene encodes CDR1 MDHEN and CDR2 SYDVKM. The V end was cut by 8 bases, the J end by 4 bases, with 17 bases between. The CDR3 extends over 14 amino acids. The CDR3 nucleotides are TGTGCCAGCGGCCGTAAGACAATGAGCACTGAAGCTTTCTTT. This sequence encodes CASGRKTMSTEAFF.

The CDR3 DNA sequence: TGTGCCAGCAGACCCCGGGACAGATCCAATGAGCAGTTCTTC. Protein product: CASRPRDRSNEQFF. The rearrangement uses TRBV6-5 and TRBJ2-1, with 7 bases fitting TRBD1. CDR3 length: 14 residues. The germline CDR1 and CDR2 sequences are MNHEY and SVGAGI. V gave up 6 bases and J gave up 6 bases; unmatched junction bases: 8.

This clone was counted only a few times. The chain couples TRBV6-6 to TRBJ1-6; no clear D gene. The CDR3 has 13 amino acids. Trimming pared 5 bases from V and 4 bases from J, leaving 6 bases between. CDR1 MNHNY and CDR2 SVGAGI come from the germline V gene (reference sequence). CDR3 residues: CASSEAYNSPLHF. The CDR3 DNA is TGTGCCAGCAGTGAGGCTTATAATTCACCCCTCCACTTT.

The chain links TRBV5-4 to TRBJ2-1; the D gene is possibly TRBD2 (6 bases). The CDR3 consists of 14 residues. The germline gives CDR1 SGHNT, CDR2 YYREEE (reference sequence). The germline V and J ends were trimmed by 6 bases and 4 bases, with 14 bases remaining between them. The CDR3 spells CASNPGLAYNEQFF. CDR3 coding DNA: TGTGCCAGCAATCCGGGACTGGCTTACAATGAGCAGTTCTTC. The full variable domain, in which reference TRBV5-4 and TRBJ2-1 provide the parts outside the CDR3, is ETGVTQSPTHLIKTRGQQVTLRCSSQSGHNTVSWYQQALGQGPQFIFQYYREEENGRGNFPPRFSGLQFPNYSSELNVNALELDDSALYLCASNPGLAYNEQFFGPGTRLTVL.

The chain uses TRBV7-2 and TRBJ1-1, with 7 bases lining up with TRBD1. Germline assignment: CDR1 SGHTA and CDR2 FQGNSA. V lost 2 bases and J lost 0; bases outside the gene matches: 9. The CDR3 covers 17 residues. The CDR3: CASSLFSSTGMNTEAFF. CDR3 coding DNA: TGTGCCAGCAGCTTATTCAGTTCGACAGGGATGAACACTGAAGCTTTCTTT.

This clone showed up just a few times. The chain is built from TRBV2 and TRBJ1-5; D possibly corresponds to TRBD1 (6 bases). This CDR3 spans 16 amino acids. With 4 bases removed from V and 3 bases from J, the gap between germline ends came to 16 bases. Germline V gene lookup returns CDR1 SNHLY and CDR2 FYNNEI. CDR3 region: CASSAFGRGLNQPQHF. For the CDR3, the DNA is TGTGCCAGCAGTGCATTCGGCAGGGGTCTCAATCAGCCCCAGCATTTT.

The V and J genes are TRBV5-4 and TRBJ2-5; the match to TRBD2 covers 7 bases. There are 14 residues in the CDR3. Germline assignment: CDR1 SGHNT and CDR2 YYREEE (reference sequence). V trimming: 0 bases; J trimming: 7 bases; junction bases outside the gene matches: 6. The CDR3 DNA reads as TGTGCCAGCAGCTTGGCGGCTGGGAGGGGGACCCAGTACTTC. Translated: CASSLAAGRGTQYF.

A single count supports this clone. This sequence joins TRBV19 and TRBJ2-1; TRBD2 might be the D (6 bases). Per germline, CDR1 LNHDA and CDR2 SQIVND (reference sequence). This CDR3 contains 16 residues. V lost 2 bases, J lost 7 bases, and 18 bases lay in between. The CDR3 DNA follows: TGTGCCAGTAGTATATGGGCTAGCGCAGGGAGGAATGAGCAGTTCTTC. Translated, it gives CASSIWASAGRNEQFF.

The rearrangement joins TRBV5-1 to TRBJ1-1, with no clear D. The CDR3 loop spans 13 amino acids. Between the trimmed V and J ends, which lost 6 bases and 2 bases, there was a span of 11 bases. Germline V gene data show CDR1 as SGHRS and CDR2 as YFSETQ. This CDR3 reads CASTSTGNTEAFF. In nucleotides, the CDR3 is TGCGCCAGCACATCCACGGGAAACACTGAAGCTTTCTTT. Looking up the rest from reference TRBV5-1 and TRBJ1-1 gives the full variable domain: KAGVTQTPRYLIKTRGQQVTLSCSPISGHRSVSWYQQTPGQGLQFLFEYFSETQRNKGNFPGRFSGRQFSNSRSEMNVSTLELGDSALYLCASTSTGNTEAFFGQGTRLTVV.

This sequence joins TRBV7-3 and TRBJ2-3, with TRBD2 matching 10 bases. The CDR3 length is 15 residues. Germline loops: CDR1 SGHTA, CDR2 FQGTGA. Trimming cost V 5 bases and J 4 bases; bases outside gene matches: 6. The CDR3 sequence is CASSPAGGSADTQYF. CDR3 bases: TGTGCCAGCAGCCCAGCGGGAGGGTCGGCAGATACGCAGTATTTT.

This clone was found once. This chain connects TRBV14 to TRBJ1-1; unclear D gene. The CDR3 spans 13 residues. Trimming removed 4 bases at V and 0 bases at J, with 6 bases between. Per the germline V gene, CDR1 is SGHDN and CDR2 is FVKESK. CDR3 nucleotides: TGTGCCAGCAGCCCGTTTATGAACACTGAAGCTTTCTTT. Protein product: CASSPFMNTEAFF.

This chain links TRBV6-6 with TRBJ2-2, with 14 bases fitting TRBD2. Trimming cost V 2 bases and J 8 bases; bases outside gene matches: 4. This CDR3 spans 16 amino acids. The germline V gene encodes CDR1 MNHNY and CDR2 SVGAGI (reference sequence). CDR3 amino acids: CASSYRTSGGLGELFF. In DNA form, the CDR3 reads TGTGCCAGCAGTTACAGGACTAGCGGGGGGCTAGGGGAGCTGTTTTTT.

CDR3 DNA: TGTGCCAGCAGCCAGGACAGGGACTATGGCTACACCTTC. Residues: CASSQDRDYGYTF. V is TRBV5-6 and J is TRBJ1-2, with 8 bases fitting TRBD1. This CDR3 is built from 13 residues. Trimming removed 4 bases from V and 3 bases from J; junction bases left unmatched: 2. Germline CDR1 SGHDT, CDR2 YYEEEE.

V is TRBV5-1 and J is TRBJ1-1; the match to TRBD1 covers 9 bases. Germline trimming cut 3 bases from V and 2 bases from J; bases unmatched to any gene: 5. The CDR3 is 15 amino acids. CDR1 is SGHRS and CDR2 is YFSETQ in the germline V gene. CDR3 in amino acids: CASSWETGGNTEAFF. In nucleotides, the CDR3 is TGCGCCAGCAGCTGGGAGACAGGGGGAAACACTGAAGCTTTCTTT.

V gene TRBV28 combines with J gene TRBJ1-2; no clear D. The CDR3 spans 13 residues. Trimming removed 7 bases at V and 4 bases at J, with 13 bases between. Germline V CDR1 and CDR2: MDHEN, SYDVKM. The CDR3 coding sequence is TGTGCCAGCAATTCGCCCGGCGGCTATGGCTACACCTTC. Its protein product is CASNSPGGYGYTF.

The V and J genes are TRBV27 and TRBJ2-3, with D tentatively TRBD2 (5 bases). CDR3 size: 17 residues. Germline CDR1 and CDR2: MNHEY and SMNVEV (reference sequence). Trimming removed 6 bases at V and 3 bases at J, with 22 bases between. The CDR3 protein is CASRPSRAGANTDTQYF. CDR3 DNA: TGTGCCAGCAGACCTTCGAGGGCAGGAGCCAATACAGATACGCAGTATTTT.

V usage is TRBV5-1 and J usage is TRBJ2-5, with D perhaps TRBD1 (5 bases). Trimming left V 4 bases short and J 5 bases short, with 21 bases between. CDR1 SGHRS and CDR2 YFSETQ come from the germline V gene. The CDR3 has 16 residues. The CDR3: CASSPSNPGISETQYF. The CDR3 coding sequence is TGCGCCAGCAGCCCCTCAAATCCAGGGATTAGTGAGACCCAGTACTTC.

This clone came up once. The rearrangement uses TRBV7-9 and TRBJ2-1, with TRBD1 as a possible D gene (5 bases). Germline CDR1 reads SEHNR; CDR2 reads FQNEAQ (reference sequence). The CDR3 totals 16 residues. Trimming left V 1 base short and J 7 bases short, with 17 bases between. Here the CDR3 DNA reads TGTGCCAGCAGCTTAGTAGTCGACAGTACTGGGAATGAGCAGTTCTTC. It encodes CASSLVVDSTGNEQFF.

V gene TRBV9 combines with J gene TRBJ2-5; 8 bases map to TRBD2. The CDR3 runs to 14 residues. CDR1 is SGDLS and CDR2 is YYNGEE in the germline V gene. The V segment lost 0 bases and the J segment 6 bases; nucleotides outside the gene matches: 4. Here the CDR3 DNA reads TGTGCCAGCAGCGTAGGGACTAGCCCCCAGACCCAGTACTTC. It is translated as CASSVGTSPQTQYF. Looking up the rest from reference TRBV9 and TRBJ2-5 gives the full variable domain: DSGVTQTPKHLITATGQRVTLRCSPRSGDLSVYWYQQSLDQGLQFLIQYYNGEERAKGNILERFSAQQFPDLHSELNLSSLELGDSALYFCASSVGTSPQTQYFGPGTRLLVL.

This chain uses TRBV7-9 with TRBJ1-1; D call uncertain. Germline-derived CDR1 and CDR2 are SEHNR and FQNEAQ (reference sequence). The CDR3 sequence is 13 residues long. The ends were cut back, 2 bases at V and 7 bases at J, with 11 bases in the middle. CDR3 sequence reads: CASSLLGSGEAFF. The CDR3 DNA follows: TGTGCCAGCAGCTTATTAGGGAGTGGTGAAGCTTTCTTT.

The J gene is TRBJ2-7, the V gene TRBV7-6; 14 nucleotides line up with TRBD2. This CDR3 is 17 amino acids long. Germline CDR1 reads SGHVS; CDR2 reads FNYEAQ. V lost 0 bases and J lost 4; bases outside the gene matches: 5. The CDR3 here is CASSLASGLAGEYEQYF. The CDR3 region has the DNA TGTGCCAGCAGCTTAGCGTCGGGACTAGCGGGGGAGTACGAGCAGTACTTC.

The V gene is TRBV29-1, the J gene TRBJ2-5, with a weak D call TRBD2 (5 bases). V was pared by 5 bases and J by 5 bases, with 15 bases between. CDR1 and CDR2 (germline): SQVTM, ANQGSEA. This CDR3 is built from 13 residues. CDR3: CSVMDPPGETQYF. The CDR3 DNA is TGCAGCGTTATGGACCCCCCGGGGGAGACCCAGTACTTC.

This rearrangement joins TRBV6-6 to TRBJ2-1; 10 nucleotides align to TRBD2. CDR3 length: 15 residues. With 5 bases clipped from V and 5 bases from J, the junction kept 6 bases outside the gene matches. Germline V gives CDR1 MNHNY, CDR2 SVGAGI (reference sequence). The CDR3: CASSDLAGVNNEQFF. In DNA form, the CDR3 reads TGTGCCAGCAGTGACCTAGCGGGAGTGAACAATGAGCAGTTCTTC.